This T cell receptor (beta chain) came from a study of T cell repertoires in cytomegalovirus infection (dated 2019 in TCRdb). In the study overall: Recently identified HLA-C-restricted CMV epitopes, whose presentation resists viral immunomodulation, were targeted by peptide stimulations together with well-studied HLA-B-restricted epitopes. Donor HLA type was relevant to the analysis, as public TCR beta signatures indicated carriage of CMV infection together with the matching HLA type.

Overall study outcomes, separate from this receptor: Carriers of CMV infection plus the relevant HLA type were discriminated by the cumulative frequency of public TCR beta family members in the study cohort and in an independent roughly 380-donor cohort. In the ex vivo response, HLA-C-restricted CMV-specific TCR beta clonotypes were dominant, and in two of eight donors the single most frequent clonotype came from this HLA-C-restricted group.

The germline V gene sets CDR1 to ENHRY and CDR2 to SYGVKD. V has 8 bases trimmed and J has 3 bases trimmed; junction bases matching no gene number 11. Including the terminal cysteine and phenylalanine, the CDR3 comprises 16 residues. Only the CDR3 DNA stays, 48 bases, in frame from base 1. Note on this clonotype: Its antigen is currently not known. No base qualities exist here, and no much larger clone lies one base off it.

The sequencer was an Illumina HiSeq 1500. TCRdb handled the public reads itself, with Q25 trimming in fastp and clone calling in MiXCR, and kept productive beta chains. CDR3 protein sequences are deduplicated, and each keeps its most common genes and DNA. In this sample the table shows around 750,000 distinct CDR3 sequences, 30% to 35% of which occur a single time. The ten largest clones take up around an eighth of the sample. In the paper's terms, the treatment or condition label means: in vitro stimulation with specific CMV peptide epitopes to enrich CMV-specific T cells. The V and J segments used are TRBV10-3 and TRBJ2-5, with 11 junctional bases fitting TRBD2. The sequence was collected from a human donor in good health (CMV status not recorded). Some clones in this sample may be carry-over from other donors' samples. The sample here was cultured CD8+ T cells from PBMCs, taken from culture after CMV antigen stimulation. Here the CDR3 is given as CAIGRQTSGEEETQYF. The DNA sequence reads TGTGCCATCGGGCGCCAGACTAGCGGGGAGGAAGAGACCCAGTACTTC.